This paragraph covers one T cell receptor (beta chain) sequence. The PCR employed 60 Vbeta primers together with 13 Jbeta primers. Produced via immunoSEQ multiplex PCR; TCRdb's table is partial and in-frame only. The sample lists about 80,000 clones; 75% were seen once. The entry originates in a study of cytomegalovirus exposure and HLA in healthy donors. The V gene's germline CDR1 is SGHNT and CDR2 YYREEE (reference sequence). CDR3 size: 16 residues. V trimming: 4 bases; J trimming: 4 bases; junction bases outside the gene matches: 9. This sequence was found in a woman in her thirties or forties in good health and CMV-seronegative. Sequenced input: PBMCs. This chain connects TRBV5-4 to TRBJ1-2, with 11 bases that match TRBD1. The CDR3 DNA reads as TGTGCCAGCAGCCGAAGGGGACAGGGGGGGATCTATGGCTACACCTTC. Its protein product is CASSRRGQGGIYGYTF.